The 32 T cell receptor beta chains reported below all come from one sample, sequenced in a study of patients and donors after allogeneic stem cell transplantation. TCRdb re-called the RT-PCR reads through MiXCR, storing one row per CDR3 protein. The sample consists of around 240,000 distinct CDR3 sequences, 11% to 15% of them appearing once. Sample: blood, either unsorted or a sorted T cell fraction (not recorded which). The receptors come from a human donor who was either an allogeneic HSCT recipient or a stem cell or donor lymphocyte infusion donor (not recorded which). It is not recorded whose cells these are; they may come from a transplant donor.

The chain combines TRBV6-1 with TRBJ1-2; unclear D gene. The CDR3 runs to 13 residues. Trimming took 6 bases from V and 4 from J, leaving 12 bases between them. Germline V gene lookup returns CDR1 MNHNS and CDR2 SASEGT. CDR3 residues: CASRRRAGYGYTF. The CDR3 DNA reads as TGTGCCAGCAGAAGGAGGGCGGGCTATGGCTACACCTTC.

This clonotype was found many times. The chain joins TRBV2 to TRBJ1-6; TRBD1 agrees at 8 bases. V lost 8 bases, J lost 4 bases, and 10 bases stayed unmatched. Per germline, CDR1 SNHLY and CDR2 FYNNEI. CDR3 size: 16 residues. The CDR3 bases are TGTGCCAGCTCCTCAGAGCAGGGGGCTTATAATTCACCCCTCCACTTT. This encodes CASSSEQGAYNSPLHF.

Many counts were recorded for this clonotype. The J gene is TRBJ2-7, the V gene TRBV7-2; D uncertain. With 5 bases removed from V and 0 bases from J, the gap between germline ends came to 11 bases. This CDR3 is built from 14 residues. Germline CDR1 SGHTA, CDR2 FQGNSA. CDR3 sequence: CASSRADPSYEQYF. DNA of the CDR3: TGTGCCAGCAGCCGGGCGGACCCCTCCTACGAGCAGTACTTC.

The chain is built from TRBV7-8 and TRBJ2-5, with 9 bases that match TRBD2. The CDR3 consists of 17 residues. In germline, CDR1 is SGHVS, CDR2 FQNEAQ. Trimming cost V 0 bases and J 0 bases; bases outside gene matches: 5. The CDR3 coding sequence is TGTGCCAGCAGCTTAGCGAACGTAGCGGGGGACCAAGAGACCCAGTACTTC. It is translated as CASSLANVAGDQETQYF.

This clonotype occurred many times. This sequence joins TRBV12-3 or TRBV12-4 and TRBJ1-1; tentatively, D is TRBD1 (6 bases). Trimming pared 6 bases from V and 0 bases from J, leaving 11 bases between. The CDR3 extends over 14 amino acids. The CDR3 loop reads CASRETGMNTEAFF. DNA of the CDR3: TGTGCCAGCAGGGAAACAGGGATGAACACTGAAGCTTTCTTT.

This rearrangement joins TRBV12-3 or TRBV12-4 to TRBJ2-6, with D possibly matching TRBD1 (6 bases). This CDR3 has 15 amino acids. V was cut by 8 bases and J by 0 bases, with 11 bases left in between. CDR3 protein: CASSKGHSGANVLTF. CDR3 nucleotide sequence: TGTGCCAGCTCTAAGGGACACTCTGGGGCCAACGTCCTGACTTTC.

This clonotype was counted at least ten times. CDR3 DNA: TGTGCCAGCAGCTTAGACCAGGGAGGAACCGGGGAGCTGTTTTTT. As protein: CASSLDQGGTGELFF. The chain combines TRBV13 with TRBJ2-2; D is perhaps TRBD2 (6 bases). This CDR3 spans 15 amino acids. The V end was cut by 1 base, the J end by 5 bases, with 11 bases between. CDR1 and CDR2 (germline): PRHDT, FYEKMQ (reference sequence). The full variable domain, completed using reference TRBV13 and TRBJ2-2, is AAGVIQSPRHLIKEKRETATLKCYPIPRHDTVYWYQQGPGQDPQFLISFYEKMQSDKGSIPDRFSAQQFSDYHSELNMSSLELGDSALYFCASSLDQGGTGELFFGEGSRLTVL.

This clonotype was detected a few times. J is TRBJ2-5 and V is TRBV5-1, with a possible D match to TRBD1 (6 bases). The germline V gene has CDR1 SGHRS and CDR2 YFSETQ. Trimming removed 5 bases from V and 5 bases from J, with 7 bases in between. The CDR3 has 11 residues. CDR3 in amino acids: CASRQGETQYF. CDR3 nucleotide sequence: TGCGCCAGCAGACAGGGTGAGACCCAGTACTTC.

In this sample, this clonotype turned up a few times. The chain is built from TRBV19 and TRBJ2-1; D is ambiguous. Germline CDR1 LNHDA, CDR2 SQIVND (reference sequence). The CDR3 extends over 14 amino acids. Deletions cut 3 bases from V and 1 base from J, with 7 bases between. CDR3 DNA: TGTGCCAGTAGTATCCTAATTTCCTACAATGAGCAGTTCTTC. Translating gives CASSILISYNEQFF.

The genes are TRBV6-1 and TRBJ1-5; D is possibly TRBD1 (5 bases). The CDR3 has 16 amino acids. The germline gives CDR1 MNHNS, CDR2 SASEGT. The V and J ends lost 2 bases and 2 bases respectively, with 13 bases between them. CDR3 bases: TGTGCCAGCAGTGAATGGGACGGCGGAGGCAATCAGCCCCAGCATTTT. Translation gives CASSEWDGGGNQPQHF.

This clonotype occurred a few times. The V gene is TRBV30, the J gene TRBJ2-2; D perhaps matches TRBD2 (6 bases). The CDR3 spans 13 residues. CDR1 is GTSNPN, CDR2 SVGIG, per germline (reference sequence). The V end lost 4 bases, the J end lost 7 bases, and 13 bases lay between the germline ends. CDR3 amino acids: CAWTWGVGGELFF. The DNA for the CDR3 is TGTGCCTGGACTTGGGGGGTCGGCGGGGAGCTGTTTTTT.

The rearrangement joins TRBV11-2 to TRBJ1-3, with 7 nucleotides matching TRBD1. CDR1 is SGHAT and CDR2 is FQNNGV in the germline V gene. The junction had 12 bases not matched to a gene; V was cut back by 3 bases and J by 7 bases. The CDR3 loop spans 16 amino acids. CDR3 sequence reads: CASSFGETGVGNTIYF. The CDR3 region has the DNA TGTGCCAGCAGCTTTGGGGAAACAGGGGTCGGGAACACCATATATTTT. The entire variable domain, with the rest obtained from reference TRBV11-2 and TRBJ1-3, is as follows: EAGVAQSPRYKIIEKRQSVAFWCNPISGHATLYWYQQILGQGPKLLIQFQNNGVVDDSQLPKDRFSAERLKGVDSTLKIQPAKLEDSAVYLCASSFGETGVGNTIYFGEGSWLTVV.

This clonotype was counted ten times or more. The chain recombines TRBV12-3 or TRBV12-4 with TRBJ1-1; D not resolved. Trimming removed 6 bases from V and 8 bases from J, with 16 bases in between. This CDR3 is 13 amino acids long. CDR3 nucleotide sequence: TGTGCCAGCAGCCGGGAGGTGTGGGTAGAAGCTTTCTTT. Its translation: CASSREVWVEAFF.

This clonotype was counted only a few times. The V gene is TRBV7-8, the J gene TRBJ2-5; D is tentatively TRBD1 or TRBD2 (5 bases each). V lost 6 bases and J 5 bases, leaving 22 bases between the germline ends. Looked up from germline, CDR1 is SGHVS and CDR2 is FQNEAQ. The CDR3 totals 16 residues. The CDR3 DNA is TGTGCCAGCAGTCTCAGGTGGCAGGGAGCTGTCGAGACCCAGTACTTC. Translation gives CASSLRWQGAVETQYF.

The chain is built from TRBV4-3 and TRBJ1-6; 8 nucleotides align to TRBD1. Germline V gene sequence: CDR1 LGHNA, CDR2 YSLEER. V was pared by 2 bases and J by 8 bases, with 8 bases of the junction left unmatched. The CDR3 has 16 amino acids. CDR3 in DNA: TGCGCCAGCAGCCAATCTAGCCGGACAGGGTATTCACCCCTCCACTTT. Protein product: CASSQSSRTGYSPLHF.

This chain connects TRBV3-1 to TRBJ2-7, with a weak D call TRBD2 (6 bases). The CDR3 sequence is 13 residues long. V gave up 4 bases and J gave up 3 bases, with 10 bases separating them. The germline gives CDR1 LGHDT, CDR2 YNNKEL (reference sequence). The CDR3 DNA follows: TGTGCCAGCAGCCGATTCGGGGGCTACGAGCAGTACTTC. This sequence encodes CASSRFGGYEQYF.

This clonotype was detected ten times or more. The genes are TRBV20-1 and TRBJ2-1, with 14 bases fitting TRBD2. J lost 8 bases, V lost 6 bases, and 6 bases had no gene match. From germline, CDR1 is DFQATT and CDR2 SNEGSKA (reference sequence). The CDR3 is 14 residues long. CDR3 nucleotide sequence: TGCAGTGCCCTGACTAGCGGGAGGGCCGATGAGCAGTTCTTC. Protein product: CSALTSGRADEQFF.

The J gene is TRBJ2-1, the V gene TRBV5-1; 7 bases are a match to TRBD1. The CDR3 extends over 14 amino acids. The V gene's germline CDR1 is SGHRS and CDR2 YFSETQ. V gave up 0 bases and J gave up 11 bases; unmatched junction bases: 8. The CDR3 bases are TGCGCCAGCAGCTTGGCGCTAGACAGGGCGAAGCAGTTCTTC. This gives the protein CASSLALDRAKQFF. Full variable domain (missing parts from reference TRBV5-1 and TRBJ2-1): KAGVTQTPRYLIKTRGQQVTLSCSPISGHRSVSWYQQTPGQGLQFLFEYFSETQRNKGNFPGRFSGRQFSNSRSEMNVSTLELGDSALYLCASSLALDRAKQFFGPGTRLTVL.

This clonotype was seen a handful of times. The rearrangement joins TRBV19 to TRBJ1-2; D perhaps matches TRBD1 (5 bases). Trimming took off 4 bases at V and 4 bases at J, with 10 bases between the two ends. CDR3 length: 13 residues. In germline, CDR1 is LNHDA, CDR2 SQIVND (reference sequence). The CDR3 coding sequence is TGTGCCAGTAGTAGCGACAGTAGCTATGGCTACACCTTC. Translating it yields CASSSDSSYGYTF.

This clonotype was counted only a few times. The V and J genes are TRBV24-1 and TRBJ1-4, with D tentatively TRBD1 (5 bases). The V end lost 9 bases, the J end lost 5 bases, and 15 bases lay between the germline ends. Germline-derived CDR1 and CDR2 are KGHDR and SFDVKD. CDR3 length: 14 amino acids. The CDR3 nucleotides are TGTGCCACCGGCAGCAGGGATGCAAATGAAAAACTGTTTTTT. It encodes CATGSRDANEKLFF.

The chain carries TRBV10-3 and TRBJ1-1; maybe TRBD1 (5 bases). Trimming took off 7 bases at V and 7 bases at J, with 16 bases between the two ends. Germline CDR1 and CDR2: ENHRY and SYGVKD. The CDR3 is 13 residues long. The CDR3 here is CAINKVAGHEAFF. CDR3 DNA: TGTGCCATCAATAAGGTAGCAGGGCATGAAGCTTTCTTT.

The gene calls are TRBV5-4 and TRBJ2-5; D might be TRBD2 (6 bases). The CDR3 has 14 residues. Germline V gene data show CDR1 as SGHNT and CDR2 as YYREEE (reference sequence). The V end lost 4 bases, the J end lost 2 bases, and 12 bases lay between the germline ends. The CDR3 spells CASSTIAGQETQYF. The CDR3 DNA follows: TGTGCCAGCAGCACAATCGCGGGGCAAGAGACCCAGTACTTC.

This clonotype was observed at least ten times. V usage is TRBV29-1 and J usage is TRBJ1-2, with a weak D call TRBD1 (6 bases). Trimming removed 2 bases from V and 8 bases from J, with 18 bases in between. The CDR3 covers 14 residues. CDR1 and CDR2 (germline): SQVTM, ANQGSEA. CDR3 residues: CSVEIQGGGRGYTF. The CDR3 bases are TGCAGCGTTGAAATACAGGGAGGGGGTCGCGGCTACACCTTC.

This clonotype was recorded a few times. The J gene is TRBJ1-1, the V gene TRBV28, with TRBD1 identical over 7 bases. The V gene end was trimmed by 3 bases and the J gene end by 5 bases; junction bases not matched to a gene: 9. This CDR3 is 15 amino acids long. In germline, CDR1 is MDHEN, CDR2 SYDVKM. The CDR3 sequence is CASSFRGPGGTEAFF. The CDR3 DNA follows: TGTGCCAGCAGTTTTCGCGGCCCAGGGGGGACTGAAGCTTTCTTT.

This clonotype was seen a few times. The chain is built from TRBV7-8 and TRBJ2-4; TRBD2 might be the D (5 bases). The germline V gene has CDR1 SGHVS and CDR2 FQNEAQ. This CDR3 is built from 16 residues. The V and J ends lost 0 bases and 3 bases respectively, with 12 bases between them. The CDR3 loop reads CASSLAYRGVKNIQYF. The DNA for the CDR3 is TGTGCCAGCAGCTTAGCATACCGGGGTGTCAAAAACATTCAGTACTTC.

The sample holds a few counts of this clonotype. This chain connects TRBV30 to TRBJ1-1, with D unresolved. Germline CDR1 is GTSNPN and CDR2 is SVGIG (reference sequence). The CDR3 has 13 amino acids. V gave up 0 bases and J gave up 3 bases, with 8 bases separating them. CDR3 in amino acids: CAWSVGRDTEAFF. The CDR3 region has the DNA TGTGCCTGGAGTGTAGGTAGGGACACTGAAGCTTTCTTT.

The chain has TRBV19 and TRBJ2-6; tentative D call: TRBD1 (6 bases). The V gene's germline CDR1 is LNHDA and CDR2 SQIVND (reference sequence). The CDR3 is 14 amino acids. V lost 7 bases and J lost 2, with 9 bases in between. Here the CDR3 reads CASNRVAGANVLTF. The CDR3 DNA reads TGTGCCAGTAACAGGGTGGCTGGGGCCAACGTCCTGACTTTC.

J is TRBJ2-1 and V is TRBV7-8; 12 bases are shared with TRBD1. Per the germline V gene, CDR1 is SGHVS and CDR2 is FQNEAQ. V lost 5 bases, J lost 9 bases, and 11 bases stayed unmatched. This CDR3 is 16 amino acids long. As DNA, the CDR3 is TGTGCCAGCAGCCACGGGGGGGACAGGGGGCAGGGTGAGCAGTTCTTC. It yields the protein CASSHGGDRGQGEQFF.

This clonotype was counted only a few times. The V call is TRBV7-9, the J call TRBJ2-5, with 13 bases aligning to TRBD2. The CDR3 is 16 amino acids. The J segment lost 4 bases and the V segment lost 5 bases, leaving 7 bases of the junction unmatched. CDR1 and CDR2 from the germline V gene are SEHNR and FQNEAQ (reference sequence). This chain's CDR3 is CASSKGTSGNPETQYF. In nucleotides, the CDR3 is TGTGCCAGCAGCAAAGGGACTAGCGGGAACCCAGAGACCCAGTACTTC.

V and J are TRBV5-1 and TRBJ2-2; D unresolved. The CDR3 has 15 amino acids. CDR1 and CDR2 (germline): SGHRS, YFSETQ. The V and J ends lost 0 bases and 2 bases respectively, with 8 bases between them. CDR3 in DNA: TGCGCCAGCAGCTTGGATGGGGTTAACACCGGGGAGCTGTTTTTT. Its protein product is CASSLDGVNTGELFF. The full variable domain, completed using reference TRBV5-1 and TRBJ2-2, is KAGVTQTPRYLIKTRGQQVTLSCSPISGHRSVSWYQQTPGQGLQFLFEYFSETQRNKGNFPGRFSGRQFSNSRSEMNVSTLELGDSALYLCASSLDGVNTGELFFGEGSRLTVL.

CDR3 sequence (DNA): TGTGCCACCATCCGACAGTATCCTTCAGGCGGGGAGCTGTTTTTT. Its translation is CATIRQYPSGGELFF. This chain joins TRBV24-1 and TRBJ2-2; a possible D gene is TRBD1 (5 bases). This CDR3 has 15 residues. In germline, CDR1 is KGHDR, CDR2 SFDVKD. Trimming took off 8 bases at V and 7 bases at J, with 19 bases between the two ends.

V is TRBV20-1 and J is TRBJ1-5, with D maybe TRBD1 (5 bases). Germline V gene sequence: CDR1 DFQATT, CDR2 SNEGSKA (reference sequence). The CDR3 has 16 residues. Trimming left V 1 base short and J 0 bases short, with 13 bases between. CDR3 sequence: CSARAVAGNSNQPQHF. The CDR3 DNA reads TGCAGTGCTAGAGCTGTGGCAGGGAATAGCAATCAGCCCCAGCATTTT.